This entry concerns a single T cell receptor (beta chain). Its antigen is as yet unknown. This sample stems from a study of cytomegalovirus exposure and HLA in healthy donors. The trim removed 4 bases at V and 3 bases at J, leaving 12 bases unmatched. This CDR3 is 15 amino acids long. Germline CDR1 SQVTM, CDR2 ANQGSEA. Study-wide findings and caveats: Accurate HLA-A and HLA-B prediction from TCR beta sequences was reported for most subjects. The study flagged some 170 TCR beta chains as cytomegalovirus-associated. In a later analysis, common viral pathogens appeared linked to several of the most significant clusters. Sequencing likely produced, as an artifact, a cluster of highly shared sequence variants.

The PCR used 60 Vbeta and 13 Jbeta primers. Sequencing used immunoSEQ multiplex PCR; TCRdb keeps in-frame clones, though not all of them. The sample records 130,000 to 150,000 clones, about 70% being singletons. The V and J genes are TRBV29-1 and TRBJ2-7; 7 bases align to TRBD2. The sequencing sample was made of PBMCs. The TCR originated in a man between 60 and 75 years old in good health and CMV-seronegative. CDR3 in DNA: TGCAGCGTTGGACTTGGGGCCGGGAGGTACTACGAGCAGTACTTC. It specifies CSVGLGAGRYYEQYF.